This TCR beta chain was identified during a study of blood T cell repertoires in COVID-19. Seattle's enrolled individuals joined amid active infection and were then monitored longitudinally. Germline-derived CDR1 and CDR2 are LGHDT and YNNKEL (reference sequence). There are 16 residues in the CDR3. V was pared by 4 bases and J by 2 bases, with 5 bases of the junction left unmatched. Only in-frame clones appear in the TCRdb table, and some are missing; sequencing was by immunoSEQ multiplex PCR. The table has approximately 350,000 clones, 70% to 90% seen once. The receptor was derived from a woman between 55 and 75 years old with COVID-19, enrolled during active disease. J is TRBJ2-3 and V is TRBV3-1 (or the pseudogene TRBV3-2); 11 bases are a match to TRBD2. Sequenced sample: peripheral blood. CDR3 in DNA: TGTGCCAGCAGCCGTCGACTAGCGGGGCTCACAGATACGCAGTATTTT. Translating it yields CASSRRLAGLTDTQYF.